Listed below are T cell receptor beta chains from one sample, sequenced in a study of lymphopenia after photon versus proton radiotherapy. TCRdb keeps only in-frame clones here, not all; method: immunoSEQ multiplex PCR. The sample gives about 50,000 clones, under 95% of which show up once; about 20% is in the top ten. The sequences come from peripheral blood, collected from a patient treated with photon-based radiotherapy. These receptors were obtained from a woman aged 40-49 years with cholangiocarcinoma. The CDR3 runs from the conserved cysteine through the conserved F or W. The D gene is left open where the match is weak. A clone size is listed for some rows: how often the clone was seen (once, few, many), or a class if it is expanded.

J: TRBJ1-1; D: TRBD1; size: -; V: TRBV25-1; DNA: TGTGCCAGCAGTGATATCGGACAGGGGAGAACTGAAGCTTTCTTT; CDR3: CASSDIGQGRTEAFF
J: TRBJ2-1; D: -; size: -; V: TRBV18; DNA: TGTGCCAGCTCGGGGTCCATCGGGATATCTTTCTACAATGAGCAGTTCTTC; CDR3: CASSGSIGISFYNEQFF
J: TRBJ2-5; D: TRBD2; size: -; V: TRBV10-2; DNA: TGCGCCAGCAGTGATAGGAGCGGGGGTGGGACCCCCTCTAGGGAGACCCAGTACTTC; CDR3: CASSDRSGGGTPSRETQYF
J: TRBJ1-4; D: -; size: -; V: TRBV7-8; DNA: TGTGCCAGCAGCCACGCCGTGGACCTAGAAAAACTGTTTTTT; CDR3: CASSHAVDLEKLFF
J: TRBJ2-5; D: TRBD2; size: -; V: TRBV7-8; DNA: TGTGCCAGCAGCTTACTAGCGGCCCAAGAGACCCAGTACTTC; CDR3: CASSLLAAQETQYF
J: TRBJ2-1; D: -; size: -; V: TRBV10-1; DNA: TGCGCCAGCAGTCAGGGGAGCAGAGGTGGTGAGCAGTTCTTC; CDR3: CASSQGSRGGEQFF
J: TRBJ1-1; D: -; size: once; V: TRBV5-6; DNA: TGTGCCAGCAGCTTGGTTGACAGGAACACTGAAGCTTTCTTT; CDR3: CASSLVDRNTEAFF
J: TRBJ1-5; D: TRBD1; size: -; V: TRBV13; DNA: TGTGCCAGCAGCTTAACCGGGACAGGGGGACCCAGGCAGCCCCAGCATTTT; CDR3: CASSLTGTGGPRQPQHF
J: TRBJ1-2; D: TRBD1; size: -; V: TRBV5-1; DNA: TGCGCCAGCAGCTCCGGGACAGTAGACTATGGCTACACCTTC; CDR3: CASSSGTVDYGYTF
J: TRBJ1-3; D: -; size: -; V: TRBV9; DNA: TGTGCCAGCAGCGTAGTGGGCTCTGGAAACACCATATATTTT; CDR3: CASSVVGSGNTIYF
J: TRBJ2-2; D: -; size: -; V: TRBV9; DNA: TGTGCCAGCAGCGACTACACCGGGGAGCTGTTTTTT; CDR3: CASSDYTGELFF
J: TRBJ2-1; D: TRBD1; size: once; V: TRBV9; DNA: TGTGCCAGCAGCGCCCTGGGGACAGGGAGAAAGACCTACAATGAGCAGTTCTTC; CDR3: CASSALGTGRKTYNEQFF
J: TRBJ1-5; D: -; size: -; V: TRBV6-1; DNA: TGTGCCAGCAGTGAATTAGCCGGGATCGTCAATCAGCCCCAGCATTTT; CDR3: CASSELAGIVNQPQHF
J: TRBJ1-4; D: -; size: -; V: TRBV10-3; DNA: TGTGCCATCAAAGCAGAAGCAACTAATGAAAAACTGTTTTTT; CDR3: CAIKAEATNEKLFF
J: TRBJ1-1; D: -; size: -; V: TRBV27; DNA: TGTGCCAGCAGTTTAGCAGGGCAGAACACTGAAGCTTTCTTT; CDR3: CASSLAGQNTEAFF
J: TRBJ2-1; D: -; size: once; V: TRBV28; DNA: TGTGCCAGCAGTTTACCTAAGATGGGAGGTGGGATAGCTGAGCAGTTCTTC; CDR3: CASSLPKMGGGIAEQFF
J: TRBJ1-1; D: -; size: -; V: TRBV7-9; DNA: TGTGCCAGCAGCCCCTGGGGCAAGGGGGACACTGAAGCTTTCTTT; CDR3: CASSPWGKGDTEAFF
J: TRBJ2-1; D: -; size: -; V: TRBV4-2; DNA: TGTGCCAGCAGCCAAGGGGCCCTTACAGGGAGCTCCTACAATGAGCAGTTCTTC; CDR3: CASSQGALTGSSYNEQFF
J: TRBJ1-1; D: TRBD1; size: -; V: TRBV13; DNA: TGTGCCAGCAGCTTATTTCCGGGACAGGGAAGCACTGAAGCTTTCTTT; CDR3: CASSLFPGQGSTEAFF
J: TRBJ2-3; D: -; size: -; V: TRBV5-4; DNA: TGTGCCAGCAGCCTCAAAGGGGGAGATACGCAGTATTTT; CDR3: CASSLKGGDTQYF
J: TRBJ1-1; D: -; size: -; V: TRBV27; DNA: TGTGCCAGCAGTATCCAAAGTGGCGCTGAAGCTTTCTTT; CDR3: CASSIQSGAEAFF
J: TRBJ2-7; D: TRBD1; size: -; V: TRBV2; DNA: TGTGCCAGCAGGACCGGGACAGCCCTCTACGAGCAGTACTTC; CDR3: CASRTGTALYEQYF
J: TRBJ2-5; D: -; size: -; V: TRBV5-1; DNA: TGCGCCAGCAGCTTGGCCGTAACTGGGGAGACCCAGTACTTC; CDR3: CASSLAVTGETQYF
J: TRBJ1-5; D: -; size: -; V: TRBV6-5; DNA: TGTGCCAGCAGGGGCCGGGCCCCTGGCCAGCCCCAGCATTTT; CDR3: CASRGRAPGQPQHF
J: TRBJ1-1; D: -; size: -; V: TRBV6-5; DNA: TGTGCCAGCAGCCCGACCGGCAAAAACACTGAAGCTTTCTTT; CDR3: CASSPTGKNTEAFF
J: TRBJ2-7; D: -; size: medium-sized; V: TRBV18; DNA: TGTGCCAGCTCACCTGCCGGGGCCGGCTACGAGCAGTACTTC; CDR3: CASSPAGAGYEQYF
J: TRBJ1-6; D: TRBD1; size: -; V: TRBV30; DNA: TGTGCCTGGAGTTCCCGGGACAGGGCTTCCTATAATTCACCCCTCCACTTT; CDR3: CAWSSRDRASYNSPLHF
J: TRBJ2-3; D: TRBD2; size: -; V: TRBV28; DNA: TGTGCCAGCAGTTTACAGCGTAGCGGGGTACTCACAGATACGCAGTATTTT; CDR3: CASSLQRSGVLTDTQYF
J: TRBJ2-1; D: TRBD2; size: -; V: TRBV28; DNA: TGTGCCAGCAGTTTTTTAGGGAGCGGGGGAAGCTCCTACAATGAGCAGTTCTTC; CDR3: CASSFLGSGGSSYNEQFF
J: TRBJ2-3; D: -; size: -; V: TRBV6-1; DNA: TGTGCCAGCAGAAACCGGGGCTCAGATACGCAGTATTTT; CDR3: CASRNRGSDTQYF
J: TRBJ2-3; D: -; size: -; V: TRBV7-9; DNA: TGTGCCAGCAGCTCCCAGAGCTTATCGGGCACAGATACGCAGTATTTT; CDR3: CASSSQSLSGTDTQYF
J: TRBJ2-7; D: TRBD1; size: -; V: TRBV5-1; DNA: TGCGCCAGCAGCTCAGGACAGGGGCCCGAGCAGTACTTC; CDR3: CASSSGQGPEQYF
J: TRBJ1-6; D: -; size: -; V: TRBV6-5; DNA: TGTGCCAGCAGTTACTCGAGGGGCACCGGTAATTCACCCCTCCACTTT; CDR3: CASSYSRGTGNSPLHF
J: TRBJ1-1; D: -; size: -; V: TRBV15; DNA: TGTGCCACCAGCAGAGGAGGGTTTGGGATGTCTGAAGCTTTCTTT; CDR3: CATSRGGFGMSEAFF
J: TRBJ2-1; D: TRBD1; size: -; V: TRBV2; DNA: TGTGCCAGCCGACAGGGTAGGACCTACAATGAGCAGTTCTTC; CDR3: CASRQGRTYNEQFF
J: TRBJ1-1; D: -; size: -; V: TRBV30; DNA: TGTGCCTGGAGTGTTTGGGATAAGAACACTGAAGCTTTCTTT; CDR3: CAWSVWDKNTEAFF
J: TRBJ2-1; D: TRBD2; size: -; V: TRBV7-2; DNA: TGTGCCAGCAGCTCTCCAACCGGGACTAGCGGGACTGGGGAGCAGTTCTTC; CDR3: CASSSPTGTSGTGEQFF
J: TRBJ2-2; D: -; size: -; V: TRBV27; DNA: TGTGCCAGCAGTTTGATCGTGACCGGGGAGCTGTTTTTT; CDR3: CASSLIVTGELFF
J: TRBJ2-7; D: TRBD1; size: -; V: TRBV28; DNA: TGTGCCAGCAGTTTAATTGGGACAGGGAACGAGCAGTACTTC; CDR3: CASSLIGTGNEQYF
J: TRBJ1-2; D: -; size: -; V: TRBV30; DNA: TGTGCCTGGAGTGAAAGGTTTTGGAAAAGCTACACCTTC; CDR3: CAWSERFWKSYTF
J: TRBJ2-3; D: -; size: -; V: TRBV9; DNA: TGTGCCAGCAGCGTGGAGATGCTCACAGATACGCAGTATTTT; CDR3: CASSVEMLTDTQYF
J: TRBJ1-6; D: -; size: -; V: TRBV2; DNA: TGTGCCAGCAGTAACAGGGAAGGGAGGTATAATTCACCCCTCCACTTT; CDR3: CASSNREGRYNSPLHF
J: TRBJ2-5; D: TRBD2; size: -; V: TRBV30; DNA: TGTGCCTGGGCCCCCGATAGCGGGGGGGCGGAGACCCAGTACTTC; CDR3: CAWAPDSGGAETQYF
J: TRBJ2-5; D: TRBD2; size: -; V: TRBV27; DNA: TGTGCCAGCAGTTCCACCGGGACTAGGTTTGAGACCCAGTACTTC; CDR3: CASSSTGTRFETQYF